Included here is one T cell receptor (beta chain) sequence, with context. Its antigen remains unknown. From the 5' RACE reads, TCRdb called clonotypes with MiXCR, one entry per CDR3 protein. The data hold 750,000 to 950,000 distinct CDR3 sequences, with about 12% observed a single time. The data derive from a study of identical twins. Overall study findings and caveats: Because invariant MAIT and iNKT cells could be present, zero-insertion analyses could be partly confounded. The more abundant beta clonotypes in cord blood had fewer insertions, and memory repertoires did not show this.

All donors comprised healthy Caucasians. With 7 bases clipped from V and 3 bases from J, the junction kept 8 bases outside the gene matches. The CDR3 is 15 amino acids. In addition, the sample was reused for a study of yellow fever vaccine responses in identical twins.

The genes are TRBV12-3 or TRBV12-4 and TRBJ2-2; 7 bases are a match to TRBD2. The clonotype originates from a woman between 18 and 29 years old in good health. Sequenced: PBMCs. CDR3 sequence reads: CASTTREVYTGELFF. The CDR3 bases are TGTGCCAGCACTACACGGGAGGTTTACACCGGGGAGCTGTTTTTT.